This T cell receptor beta chain comes out of a study of blood T cell repertoires in COVID-19. Clones were sequenced by immunoSEQ multiplex PCR, and TCRdb holds only the in-frame ones, with some missing. The repertoire holds 110,000 to 150,000 clones, with approximately 84% as singletons. Sequencing was carried out using peripheral blood. The TCR comes from a human donor in a cohort sampled during active COVID-19.

CDR3 nucleotide sequence: TGTGCCAGCAGCCCCGGGACAGGTAAAGGGGACACTGAAGCTTTCTTT. Translating it yields CASSPGTGKGDTEAFF. This sequence joins TRBV27 and TRBJ1-1; 8 nucleotides agree with TRBD1. With 6 bases clipped from V and 3 bases from J, the junction kept 12 bases outside the gene matches. The germline gives CDR1 MNHEY, CDR2 SMNVEV (reference sequence). This CDR3 is built from 16 residues.